The sequence of this T cell receptor beta chain was determined in a study of immunodeficiency (dated by TCRdb to between 2018 and 2020). Study-wide context: Repertoire analysis was done to look for VDJ recombination defects and oligoclonality.

After extraction using the QIAamp DNA Blood Mini Kit, genomic DNA was sent off for immunoSEQ repertoire analysis. CDR3 regions were amplified by multiplex PCR from a standard quantity of genomic DNA template. PCR products were sequenced on an Illumina platform. Under the source paper's analysis protocol: Sequences were aligned to a reference, with V, D and J gene definitions taken from IMGT. Closely related sequences were merged by a nearest-neighbor clustering algorithm so that PCR and sequencing errors were removed. V, D and J usage in productive unique and total sequences was analyzed using ImmunoSEQ Analyzer tools and R version 3.6.1. The immuneACCESS repertoire file appears here via TCRdb, limited to in-frame rearrangements. These files lack a portion of the clones; in checked studies, under half of the deficit traces to unresolved V genes, and the cause of the others is not known. The V and J calls and the clone size are those of that table, but D and trimming were determined from the DNA. Across this sample there are 2,000 to 2,500 clones, with approximately 86% seen only once. The top ten constitute roughly a fifth of the sample.

V sheds 6 bases and J sheds 7 bases, leaving 13 bases between their ends. The germline V gene (reference sequence) sets CDR1 to MNHNY and CDR2 to SVGAGI. The CDR3 starts with the cysteine, ends with the phenylalanine, and has 13 residues. Left in the record is the CDR3 DNA by itself, 39 bases read in frame from the first base. About this clone: Its antigen remains unidentified. It has no much larger one-base neighbor in the sample; base qualities were not kept.

Overall study outcomes, separate from this receptor: Based on top-100 and total clonotype frequencies, severe oligoclonality was found in patient CD8+ T cells but not in patient CD4+ T cells. Between patients and controls, productive entropy and V-J pairing of CD4+ T cells looked similar. In the entropy comparisons of patients against healthy controls, patients were shown as n=3 (open circles), and an effect of thymic development was suggested only as a possibility.

Naive CD4 T cells, and even more so naive CD8 T cells, were reduced in the patients, while effector memory subpopulations were expanded. CD3+CD4+ T cells were sorted from fresh PBMCs before TCR sequencing. The sequence was obtained from a woman younger than 35 with POLD1 deficiency. Specimen: CD4+ T cells from blood. The chain is encoded by TRBV6-6 joined to TRBJ2-1, with TRBD1 perhaps the D gene, on 6 matching bases. In nucleotides, the sequence is TGTGCCAGCAGCGGACAAGGGGGAAATGAGCAGTTCTTC. Translated, this is CASSGQGGNEQFF.